Below are 31 T cell receptor beta chains sequenced from a single sample in a study of blood T cell repertoires in COVID-19. Only in-frame clones appear in the TCRdb table, and some are missing; sequencing was by immunoSEQ multiplex PCR. Here the sample spans under 200,000 clones, about 85% being singletons. Input material: peripheral blood. Source of these receptors: a woman aged 80 or older with acute or convalescent COVID-19.

This chain connects TRBV5-6 to TRBJ2-2, with a possible D match to TRBD1 (5 bases). The germline V gene encodes CDR1 SGHDT and CDR2 YYEEEE. This CDR3 is built from 15 residues. Trimming took 3 bases from V and 2 from J, leaving 11 bases between them. This CDR3 is CASSSGQLNTGELFF. CDR3 sequence (DNA): TGTGCCAGCAGCTCCGGACAACTAAACACCGGGGAGCTGTTTTTT.

The V and J genes are TRBV18 and TRBJ1-3, with 7 positions matching TRBD1. The CDR3 sequence is 16 residues long. Germline trimming cut 3 bases from V and 6 bases from J; bases unmatched to any gene: 11. Germline V CDR1 and CDR2: KGHSH, LQKENI. CDR3 in DNA: TGTGCCAGCTCACCGGATTCGGGACAGACTTTAAACACCATATATTTT. It yields the protein CASSPDSGQTLNTIYF.

The chain joins TRBV28 to TRBJ1-2; a possible D gene is TRBD1 (6 bases). The CDR3 spans 15 residues. Germline V gene sequence: CDR1 MDHEN, CDR2 SYDVKM. Trimming removed 4 bases from V and 6 bases from J, with 18 bases in between. Written as DNA, the CDR3 is TGTGCCAGCAGTTCCCCCGGGTCAGGGGTCGATGGCTACACCTTC. It specifies CASSSPGSGVDGYTF.

The rearrangement uses TRBV3-1 (or the pseudogene TRBV3-2) and TRBJ2-7, with D possibly being TRBD2 (6 bases). The CDR3 loop spans 13 amino acids. Germline V CDR1 and CDR2: LGHDT, YNNKEL (reference sequence). V dropped 3 bases and J dropped 6 bases, with 12 bases sitting between them. The CDR3 spells CASSHRDSREQYF. In DNA, the CDR3 is TGTGCCAGCAGCCACCGGGACTCCCGCGAGCAGTACTTC.

This chain connects TRBV19 to TRBJ2-2; 10 bases align to TRBD2. CDR1 and CDR2 (germline): LNHDA, SQIVND (reference sequence). Trimming removed 5 bases from V and 7 bases from J; junction bases left unmatched: 13. The CDR3 covers 17 residues. CDR3 sequence reads: CASSPLSGRAGSGELFF. In nucleotides, the CDR3 is TGTGCCAGTAGTCCCTTGAGCGGGAGGGCCGGGAGCGGGGAGCTGTTTTTT.

CDR3 sequence (DNA): TGTGCCAGCAGTGAAGTTCTATTTCAGCCCCAGCATTTT. Its protein is CASSEVLFQPQHF. The chain links TRBV6-1 to TRBJ1-5; D gene unclear. CDR1 MNHNS and CDR2 SASEGT come from the germline V gene. V lost 1 base and J 6 bases, leaving 7 bases between the germline ends. The CDR3 spans 13 residues.

This rearrangement joins TRBV28 to TRBJ1-5, with 9 bases fitting TRBD1. Germline V gene sequence: CDR1 MDHEN, CDR2 SYDVKM. CDR3 length: 14 residues. With 11 bases clipped from V and 4 bases from J, the junction kept 9 bases outside the gene matches. The CDR3 DNA follows: TGTGCCGCCAGCAACAGGGGGCGGAATCAGCCCCAGCATTTT. Translating it yields CAASNRGRNQPQHF.

This clone was counted between two and nine times. The chain employs TRBV7-2 and TRBJ2-2; 7 bases line up with TRBD1. The length of the CDR3 is 16 residues. Looked up from germline, CDR1 is SGHTA and CDR2 is FQGNSA. Trimming took 5 bases from V and 1 from J; bases not matched to a gene: 7. The chain's CDR3 is CASSVQGLKNTGELFF. Here the CDR3 DNA reads TGTGCCAGCAGCGTACAGGGGCTAAAGAACACCGGGGAGCTGTTTTTT.

This clone was counted once. V is TRBV7-9 and J is TRBJ1-1; no clear D. Germline CDR1 is SEHNR and CDR2 is FQNEAQ (reference sequence). V gave up 1 base and J gave up 2 bases, with 8 bases separating them. The CDR3 has 14 amino acids. This CDR3 is CASSLVAGNTEAFF. DNA for the CDR3: TGTGCCAGCAGCTTAGTCGCGGGAAACACTGAAGCTTTCTTT.

The chain links TRBV4-3 to TRBJ1-2; TRBD1 might be the D (5 bases). There are 15 residues in the CDR3. The ends were cut back, 4 bases at V and 5 bases at J, with 17 bases in the middle. The V gene's germline CDR1 is LGHNA and CDR2 YSLEER. The CDR3 DNA reads TGCGCCAGCAGCCGAGATGGGCAGGGCCCATATGGCTACACCTTC. Its protein product is CASSRDGQGPYGYTF.

The chain employs TRBV18 and TRBJ1-3; D gene unclear. V lost 6 bases and J lost 0, with 9 bases in between. CDR1 is KGHSH, CDR2 LQKENI, per germline. The CDR3 consists of 14 residues. The CDR3 sequence: CASSMESSGNTIYF. The CDR3 region has the DNA TGTGCCAGCTCTATGGAGAGCTCTGGAAACACCATATATTTT.

This sequence joins TRBV21-1 and TRBJ2-7; the table calls TRBD2, which could not be checked here. TRBV21-1 is an annotated pseudogene. CDR3 length: 17 amino acids. The CDR3 region is CASSKGGGLRGSYEQYF. In nucleotides, the CDR3 is TGTGCCAGCAGCAAAGGGGGGGGACTTCGGGGCTCCTACGAGCAGTACTTC.

V and J are TRBV7-9 and TRBJ2-7; TRBD2 might be the D (5 bases). The CDR3 totals 16 residues. Between the trimmed V and J ends, which lost 5 bases and 7 bases, there was a span of 24 bases. In germline, CDR1 is SEHNR, CDR2 FQNEAQ (reference sequence). The DNA for the CDR3 is TGTGCCAGCAGCCAACACCGGGGTGGCGCGCAAGGGGAGCAGTACTTC. Translated, it gives CASSQHRGGAQGEQYF.

The chain carries TRBV18 and TRBJ2-1; TRBD2 agrees at 7 bases. Trimming cost V 3 bases and J 8 bases; bases outside gene matches: 13. Germline V gives CDR1 KGHSH, CDR2 LQKENI. CDR3 length: 16 amino acids. The CDR3 loop is CASSPFTSVRRDEQFF. The CDR3, as DNA: TGTGCCAGCTCACCTTTTACTAGCGTCCGTAGGGATGAGCAGTTCTTC.

The rearrangement uses TRBV9 and TRBJ1-4; 9 bases align to TRBD1. CDR1 is SGDLS, CDR2 YYNGEE, per germline. J gave up 7 bases and V 4 bases, and 5 bases lay outside the gene matches. The CDR3 runs 14 residues. Here the CDR3 reads CASSQGTGSEKLFF. The CDR3 nucleotides read TGTGCCAGCAGCCAAGGGACAGGGAGTGAAAAACTGTTTTTT.

This clone has a single count. This chain connects TRBV12-3 or TRBV12-4 to TRBJ1-2; D is unclear. The V end lost 7 bases, the J end lost 7 bases, and 10 bases lay between the germline ends. CDR3 length equals 11 residues. The CDR3 reads CASTYSGGYTF. The CDR3 DNA follows: TGTGCCAGCACCTATTCAGGTGGCTACACCTTC.

This rearrangement joins TRBV7-2 to TRBJ1-1; 8 nucleotides match TRBD1. V dropped 5 bases and J dropped 1; count of bases not matched to a gene: 3. The CDR3 is made up of 14 amino acids. CDR1 is SGHTA and CDR2 is FQGNSA in the germline V gene. CDR3 sequence: CASSRTGTNTEAFF. CDR3 coding DNA: TGTGCCAGCAGCCGGACAGGGACGAACACTGAAGCTTTCTTT.

The chain couples TRBV6-7 to TRBJ2-7, with unresolved D. TRBV6-7 is labeled an ORF, and its function is uncertain. Deletions cut 10 bases from V and 3 bases from J, with 7 bases between. The CDR3 is 10 amino acids. The CDR3 DNA reads as TGTGCCACCCTCCTCTACGAGCAGTACTTC. Protein product: CATLLYEQYF.

This chain connects TRBV30 to TRBJ2-1; 12 positions match TRBD2. The junction had 4 bases not matched to a gene; V was cut back by 3 bases and J by 4 bases. Germline CDR1 GTSNPN, CDR2 SVGIG (reference sequence). This CDR3 is 15 amino acids long. CDR3 DNA: TGTGCCTGGAGGAGACTAGCGGGAGAGTACAATGAGCAGTTCTTC. It translates to CAWRRLAGEYNEQFF.

This clone has more than one count but fewer than ten. The chain employs TRBV5-4 and TRBJ1-1, with D possibly being TRBD1 (5 bases). Trimming left V 4 bases short and J 7 bases short, with 14 bases between. Germline loops: CDR1 SGHNT, CDR2 YYREEE (reference sequence). This CDR3 comprises 13 residues. The CDR3 DNA reads as TGTGCCAGCAGCCTGGGAGAGGGACTTGAAGCTTTCTTT. This sequence encodes CASSLGEGLEAFF.

The CDR3 reads CASSELEGHEQYF. CDR3 nucleotide sequence: TGTGCCAGCAGTGAATTGGAGGGCCACGAGCAGTACTTC. The J gene is TRBJ2-7, the V gene TRBV2, with a weak D call TRBD2 (6 bases). V lost 2 bases, J lost 5 bases, and 10 bases lay in between. Germline V gene sequence: CDR1 SNHLY, CDR2 FYNNEI. This CDR3 has 13 amino acids.

This clone came up a few times. V usage is TRBV6-2 or TRBV6-3 and J usage is TRBJ2-1, with D unresolved. Germline CDR1 is MNHEY and CDR2 is SVGEGT. Trimming pared 4 bases from V and 6 bases from J, leaving 16 bases between. The CDR3 covers 15 residues. CDR3 DNA sequence: TGTGCCAGCAGTTTTTCTAACCCCCCCTTCAATGAGCAGTTCTTC. Its translation is CASSFSNPPFNEQFF.

The CDR3 is CASSISLASGDTYEQYF. The CDR3 nucleotides read TGTGCCAGTAGTATATCCCTAGCTAGCGGGGATACCTACGAGCAGTACTTC. This chain links TRBV19 with TRBJ2-7; 9 nucleotides align to TRBD2. V dropped 2 bases and J dropped 2; count of bases not matched to a gene: 10. The CDR3 has 17 amino acids. Germline V lookup: CDR1 LNHDA, CDR2 SQIVND (reference sequence).

The CDR3, as DNA: TGTGCCAGCAGTCCCGGGACAGCCTACCCTTCGCATCAGCCCCAGCATTTT. The encoded protein is CASSPGTAYPSHQPQHF. This sequence joins TRBV28 and TRBJ1-5, with 7 bases fitting TRBD1. Unmatched junction bases numbered 15, after V lost 5 bases and J lost 5 bases. From germline, CDR1 is MDHEN and CDR2 SYDVKM. The CDR3 has 17 residues.

The chain has TRBV11-2 and TRBJ2-2, with D unclear. The V gene's germline CDR1 is SGHAT and CDR2 FQNNGV. Trimming stripped 3 bases from V and 2 bases from J, with 4 bases between. CDR3 length: 13 residues. The CDR3 DNA reads TGTGCCAGCAGCTTTACTAACACCGGGGAGCTGTTTTTT. It encodes CASSFTNTGELFF. The full variable domain, completed using reference TRBV11-2 and TRBJ2-2, is EAGVAQSPRYKIIEKRQSVAFWCNPISGHATLYWYQQILGQGPKLLIQFQNNGVVDDSQLPKDRFSAERLKGVDSTLKIQPAKLEDSAVYLCASSFTNTGELFFGEGSRLTVL.

The chain carries TRBV28 and TRBJ2-2; D uncertain. The CDR3 totals 12 residues. V was clipped by 4 bases and J by 3 bases, with 3 bases between them. Germline assignment: CDR1 MDHEN and CDR2 SYDVKM. The CDR3: CASSSYTGELFF. The CDR3 DNA reads as TGTGCCAGCAGTTCCTACACCGGGGAGCTGTTTTTT.

V usage is TRBV6-5 and J usage is TRBJ2-7; 7 nucleotides line up with TRBD1. Per germline, CDR1 MNHEY and CDR2 SVGAGI. V dropped 8 bases and J dropped 3; count of bases not matched to a gene: 13. The CDR3 sequence is 15 residues long. The CDR3 bases are TGTGCCAGCTCCAAACGGAGAGGGGGCTTCTACGAGCAGTACTTC. It codes for CASSKRRGGFYEQYF.

In this sample, this clone turned up a few times. The chain is built from TRBV5-5 and TRBJ1-2; 8 bases match TRBD1. CDR1 is SGHKS and CDR2 is YYEKEE in the germline V gene (reference sequence). This CDR3 has 17 residues. V lost 0 bases, J lost 2 bases, and 9 bases stayed unmatched. The CDR3 sequence: CASSLATRTGRNYGYTF. CDR3 coding DNA: TGTGCCAGCAGCTTGGCCACACGGACAGGGAGGAACTATGGCTACACCTTC.

In its sample, this clone was seen once. This sequence joins TRBV7-6 and TRBJ2-3, with D possibly matching TRBD1 (5 bases). Germline V gene lookup returns CDR1 SGHVS and CDR2 FNYEAQ. V was shortened by 1 base and J by 4 bases, with 12 bases between the two germline ends. This CDR3 contains 15 residues. Here the CDR3 DNA reads TGTGCCAGCAGCTTAGAACAGGAGTATGCAGATACGCAGTATTTT. Protein product: CASSLEQEYADTQYF.

This sequence joins TRBV7-2 and TRBJ2-7; perhaps TRBD1 as D (5 bases). V lost 4 bases, J lost 2 bases, and 12 bases lay in between. The V gene's germline CDR1 is SGHTA and CDR2 FQGNSA. The CDR3 length is 14 residues. Here the CDR3 DNA reads TGTGCCAGCAGCTCTACGACAGTTACCTACGAGCAGTACTTC. Amino acid sequence: CASSSTTVTYEQYF.

The gene calls are TRBV5-1 and TRBJ1-1, with D uncertain. The CDR3 is 13 amino acids. Germline-derived CDR1 and CDR2 are SGHRS and YFSETQ. Between the trimmed V and J ends, which lost 1 base and 5 bases, there was a span of 9 bases. Here the CDR3 DNA reads TGCGCCAGCAGCTTGTTCGGGAGGACTGAAGCTTTCTTT. It is translated as CASSLFGRTEAFF.